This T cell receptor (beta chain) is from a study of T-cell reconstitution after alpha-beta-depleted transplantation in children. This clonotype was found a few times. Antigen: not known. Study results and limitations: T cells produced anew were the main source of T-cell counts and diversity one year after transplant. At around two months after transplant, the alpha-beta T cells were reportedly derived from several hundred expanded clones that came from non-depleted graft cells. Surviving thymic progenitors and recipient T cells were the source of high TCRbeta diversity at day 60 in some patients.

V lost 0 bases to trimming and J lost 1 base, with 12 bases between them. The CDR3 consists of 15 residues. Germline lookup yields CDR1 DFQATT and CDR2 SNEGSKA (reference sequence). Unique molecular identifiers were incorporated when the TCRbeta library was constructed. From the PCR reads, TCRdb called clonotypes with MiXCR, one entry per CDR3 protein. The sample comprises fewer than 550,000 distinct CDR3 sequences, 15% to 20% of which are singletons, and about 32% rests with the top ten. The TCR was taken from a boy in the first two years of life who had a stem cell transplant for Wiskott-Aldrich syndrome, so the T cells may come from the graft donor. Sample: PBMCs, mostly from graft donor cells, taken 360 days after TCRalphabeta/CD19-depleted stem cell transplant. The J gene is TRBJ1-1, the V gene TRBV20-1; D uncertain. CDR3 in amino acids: CSARDREAGNTEAFF. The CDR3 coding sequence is TGCAGTGCTAGAGATCGAGAGGCCGGGAACACTGAAGCTTTCTTT.